This T cell receptor (beta chain) was identified during a study of human T cells and chemical hapten exposure. MiXCR, run by TCRdb on the RACE reads, gives a single entry per CDR3 protein. The repertoire consists of tens of thousands of distinct CDR3 sequences, with under 12% occurring once and the leading ten covering about 2%. Indicated time point: patch test 1, 2 weeks after DPC sensitization. The treatment here: therapeutic diphenylcyclopropenone sensitization with weekly scalp DPC. Blood sampling preceded each patch test application. This TCR came from a man aged 35 to 55 with alopecia areata. Some clones in this sample may be carry-over from other donors' samples. The specimen was whole blood, collected in connection with sensitization to the hapten diphenylcyclopropenone (DPC).

As DNA, the CDR3 is TGCGCCAGCAGCTCCGGACTAGCGGGAGGGCCGTTGCAAGAGACCCAGTACTTC. Translated, it gives CASSSGLAGGPLQETQYF. The chain employs TRBV5-1 and TRBJ2-5; 15 bases line up with TRBD2. V gave up 3 bases and J gave up 2 bases; unmatched junction bases: 8. CDR3 length: 18 amino acids. Germline CDR1 SGHRS, CDR2 YFSETQ.